This is a list of T cell receptor beta chains from one sample in a study of OX40 agonist ivuxolimab in advanced cancers. The data were produced by immunoSEQ multiplex PCR, yet TCRdb's version contains in-frame clones alone and is incomplete. The sample yields about 36,000 clones, about 85% seen once. Sequencing was performed on CD4+ or CD8+ T cells sorted from blood, taken in a trial of the OX40 agonist ivuxolimab. The source of these receptors is an adult with an advanced solid tumor such as melanoma, head and neck, liver or kidney cancer. CDR3s include the opening cysteine and the closing phenylalanine or tryptophan. The D gene is left open where the match is weak. The size entry is marked missing in some rows and otherwise reads once, few, many or a size class.

j_call d_call clone_size cdr3_length v_call cdr3_nt cdr3_aa
TRBJ1-6 TRBD1 once 13 TRBV2 TGTGCCAGTCGACAGGGTGAGAATTCACCCCTCCACTTT CASRQGENSPLHF
TRBJ2-7 NA NA 16 TRBV6-6 TGTGCCAGCAGTTACTCCAGACAGCTTGGGTCCTACGAGCAGTACTTC CASSYSRQLGSYEQYF
TRBJ1-1 NA NA 13 TRBV5-1 TGCGCCAGCAGAGCCGCACGGGGCACTGAAGCTTTCTTT CASRAARGTEAFF
TRBJ1-2 NA NA 13 TRBV28 TGTGCCAGCAGTAGAGGACATGACTATGGCTACACCTTC CASSRGHDYGYTF
TRBJ2-3 NA NA 15 TRBV9 TGTGCCAGCAGCGTAGAGACGGGGGGCACAGATACGCAGTATTTT CASSVETGGTDTQYF
TRBJ1-1 NA NA 15 TRBV5-4 TGTGCCAGCAGAAGAAACGGGGGGGCAGACACTGAAGCTTTCTTT CASRRNGGADTEAFF
TRBJ2-5 NA NA 13 TRBV2 TGTGCCAGCAGTGAGGGGGTCTGGGAGACCCAGTACTTC CASSEGVWETQYF
TRBJ2-5 TRBD2 NA 13 TRBV19 TGTGCCAGTAAGGCTAGCGGCCAAGAGACCCAGTACTTC CASKASGQETQYF
TRBJ2-5 NA NA 15 TRBV5-1 TGCGCCAGCAGCGCATCCGCCACGGTCCAAGAGACCCAGTACTTC CASSASATVQETQYF
TRBJ1-4 NA NA 15 TRBV2 TGTGCCAGCAGCCAGGGACTTACAACTAATGAAAAACTGTTTTTT CASSQGLTTNEKLFF
TRBJ1-6 NA NA 14 TRBV6-5 TGTGCCAGCAGTTACAATCCCGGCAGTTCACCCCTCCACTTT CASSYNPGSSPLHF
TRBJ1-1 TRBD1 NA 17 TRBV7-6 TGTGCCAGCAGCTCACGATTAGGACAGGGAGGTACCACTGAAGCTTTCTTT CASSSRLGQGGTTEAFF
TRBJ2-7 NA NA 14 TRBV25-1 TGTGCCAGCAGTGGTATCGGTAAGGGCTACGAGCAGTACTTC CASSGIGKGYEQYF
TRBJ1-1 NA few 14 TRBV9 TGTGCCAGCAGCGTAGAAGGGGTATACGCTGAAGCTTTCTTT CASSVEGVYAEAFF
TRBJ2-3 NA NA 15 TRBV5-1 TGCGCCAGCAGCTTGGAATTGGTTGGGGGTAGAACGCAGTATTTT CASSLELVGGRTQYF
TRBJ2-5 NA NA 15 TRBV18 TGTGCCAGCTCACCACCGTTGGCAAACCAAGAGACCCAGTACTTC CASSPPLANQETQYF
TRBJ2-3 TRBD1 NA 15 TRBV2 TGTGCCACTATTAACCGGGACAGGGGTACAGATACGCAGTATTTT CATINRDRGTDTQYF
TRBJ1-1 NA NA 13 TRBV2 TGTGCCAGCAGTGACCAACAGGAGACTGAAGCTTTCTTT CASSDQQETEAFF
TRBJ1-2 NA NA 15 TRBV2 TGTGCCAGCAGATTAATGGAAACGACCACCTATGGCTACACCTTC CASRLMETTTYGYTF
TRBJ1-2 NA NA 15 TRBV18 TGTGCCAGCTCACCAAGAAACGGACTAAACTATGGCTACACCTTC CASSPRNGLNYGYTF
TRBJ2-7 TRBD1 few 13 TRBV6-5 TGTGCCAGCAGTTACTCGACAGGGTGGGAGCAGTACTTC CASSYSTGWEQYF
TRBJ2-5 TRBD1 NA 15 TRBV11-3 TGTGCCAGCAGCTTCGGGACAGGGTTGGGAGAGACCCAGTACTTC CASSFGTGLGETQYF
TRBJ1-3 NA NA 12 TRBV11-2 TGTGCCAGCAGCTTCGTAGGAAACACCATATATTTT CASSFVGNTIYF
TRBJ2-5 NA NA 14 TRBV2 TGTGCCAGCAGTGTCGAGGGTAATGGAGAGACCCAGTACTTC CASSVEGNGETQYF
TRBJ2-1 TRBD2 NA 15 TRBV18 TGTGCCAGCTCACCGGCTGCGGGGGGGTACAATGAGCAGTTCTTC CASSPAAGGYNEQFF
TRBJ2-7 NA NA 14 TRBV4-1 TGCGCCAGCAGCCGACCTGGGGGGACCTACGAGCAGTACTTC CASSRPGGTYEQYF
TRBJ2-5 TRBD2 NA 15 TRBV5-5 TGTGCCAGCAGCTTCTTCGGGGGGGCCAGTGAGACCCAGTACTTC CASSFFGGASETQYF